This TCR beta chain was profiled in a study of shared clonotypes between healthy human individuals. Generated by immunoSEQ multiplex PCR, the TCRdb table keeps only in-frame clones and is missing some. The sample shows about a million clones, 70% to 85% of them seen only once. The CDR3 is 15 residues long. Germline V gene sequence: CDR1 SGHVS, CDR2 FNYEAQ. The J segment lost 0 bases and the V segment lost 5 bases, leaving 4 bases of the junction unmatched. Source material: memory CD4+ T cells sorted from blood. Subset indicated: CD45RA-negative fraction. The source is a man younger than 35 in good health. The rearrangement links TRBV7-6 to TRBJ2-1; TRBD1 aligns across 7 bases. CDR3: CASSPGGPSYNEQFF. The DNA for the CDR3 is TGTGCCAGCAGCCCAGGGGGACCCTCCTACAATGAGCAGTTCTTC.